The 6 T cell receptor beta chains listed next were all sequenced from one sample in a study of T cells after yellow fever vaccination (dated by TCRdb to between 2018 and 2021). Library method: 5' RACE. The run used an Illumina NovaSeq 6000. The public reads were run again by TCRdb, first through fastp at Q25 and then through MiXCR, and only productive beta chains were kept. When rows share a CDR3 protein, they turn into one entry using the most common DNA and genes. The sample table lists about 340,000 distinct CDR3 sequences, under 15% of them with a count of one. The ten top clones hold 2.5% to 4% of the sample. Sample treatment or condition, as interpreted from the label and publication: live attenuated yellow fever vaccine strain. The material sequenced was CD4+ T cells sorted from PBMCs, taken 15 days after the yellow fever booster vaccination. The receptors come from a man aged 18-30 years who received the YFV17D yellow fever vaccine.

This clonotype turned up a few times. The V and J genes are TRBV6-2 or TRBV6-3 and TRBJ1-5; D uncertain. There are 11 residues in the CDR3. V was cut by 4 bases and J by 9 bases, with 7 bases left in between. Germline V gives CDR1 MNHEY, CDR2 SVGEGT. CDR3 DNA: TGTGCCAGCAGTTCGGCTGGGCCCCAGCATTTT. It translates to CASSSAGPQHF.

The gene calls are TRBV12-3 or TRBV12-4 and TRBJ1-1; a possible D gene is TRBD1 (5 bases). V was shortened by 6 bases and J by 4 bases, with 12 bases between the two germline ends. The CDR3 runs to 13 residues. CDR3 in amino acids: CASRFGTVTEAFF. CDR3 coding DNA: TGTGCCAGCAGATTCGGGACCGTCACTGAAGCTTTCTTT.

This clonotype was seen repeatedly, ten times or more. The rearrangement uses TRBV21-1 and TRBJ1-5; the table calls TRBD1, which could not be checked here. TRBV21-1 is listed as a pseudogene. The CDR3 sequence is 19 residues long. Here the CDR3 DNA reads TGTGCCAGCAGCAATACCCGATTTGGACAGTCGTGGACAGGTCAGCCCCAGCATTTT. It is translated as CASSNTRFGQSWTGQPQHF.

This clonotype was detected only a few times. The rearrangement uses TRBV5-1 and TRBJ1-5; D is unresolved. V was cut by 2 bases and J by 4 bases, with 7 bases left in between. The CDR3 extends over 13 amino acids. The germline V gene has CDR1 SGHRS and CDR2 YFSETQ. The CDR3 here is CASSFGRNQPQHF. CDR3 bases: TGCGCCAGCAGCTTCGGCAGAAATCAGCCCCAGCATTTT.

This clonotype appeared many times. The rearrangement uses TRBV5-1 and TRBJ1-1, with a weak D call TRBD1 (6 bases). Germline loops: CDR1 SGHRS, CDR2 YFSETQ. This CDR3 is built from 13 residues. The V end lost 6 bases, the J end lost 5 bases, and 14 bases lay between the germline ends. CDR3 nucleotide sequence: TGCGCCAGCACCACTCCAGGGGATACTGAAGCTTTCTTT. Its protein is CASTTPGDTEAFF.

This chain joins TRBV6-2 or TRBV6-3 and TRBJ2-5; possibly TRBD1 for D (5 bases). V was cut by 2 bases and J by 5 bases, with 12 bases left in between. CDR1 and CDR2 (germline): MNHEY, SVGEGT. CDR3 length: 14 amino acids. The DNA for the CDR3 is TGTGCCAGCAGTTACATTTTAGCAGGGGAGACCCAGTACTTC. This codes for CASSYILAGETQYF.